This T cell receptor beta chain came from a study of shared clonotypes between healthy human individuals. The CDR3 extends over 14 amino acids. In germline, CDR1 is PRHDT, CDR2 FYEKMQ (reference sequence). Trimming at V came to 5 bases and at J to 6 bases, leaving 8 bases not matched to a gene. Libraries were prepared by immunoSEQ multiplex PCR; TCRdb keeps only in-frame clonotypes and omits some of them. This sample has some 1,900,000 clones; approximately 94% occur once, and the top ten carry 1% to 1.5%. Naive CD8 cells, CD45RO-negative and positively selected for CCR7, excluded terminally differentiated effector memory CD45RA+ cells.

Input material: naive CD8+ T cells sorted from blood. The TCR sequence derives from a man aged 18 to 29 in good health. The chain recombines TRBV13 with TRBJ2-3, with 7 bases identical to TRBD2. This CDR3 reads CASSTRTSEDTQYF. The DNA for the CDR3 is TGTGCCAGCAGCACACGGACTAGTGAGGATACGCAGTATTTT.